This TCR beta chain stems from a study of blood T cells in healthy people across ages. Study overall: The template switching approach captured approximately one barcoded beta molecule for every two T cells. Study-level results: Leaving the PBMCs unsorted stopped any conclusive comparison of naive versus antigen-experienced cells.

V shed 3 bases and J shed 3 bases, with 11 bases lying between them. From germline, CDR1 is MGHDK and CDR2 SYGVNS. The CDR3 spans 14 residues. A word on this clonotype: No antigen is known for it.

The use of a sample-barcoded 5' primer and a J-beta primer mix characterized a second PCR of 7 to 11 cycles. Paired-end reads containing CDR3 totaled no fewer than 2.5 million for each sample. TCRdb fed the 5' RACE reads into MiXCR, producing one record per CDR3 protein. Here the sample spans 1.5 million to 2 million distinct CDR3 sequences, less than 50% being singletons. The receptor was isolated from a middle-aged woman in good health. V is TRBV25-1 and J is TRBJ1-2, with D perhaps TRBD1 (6 bases). The sequenced sample was blood. The DNA for the CDR3 is TGTGCCAGCAGTGACCCAGGACAGTACTATGGCTACACCTTC. Protein: CASSDPGQYYGYTF.